Reported below is one T cell receptor (beta chain). Its target antigen remains unknown. There are no base qualities to consult, and no much larger clone falls within one base. The CDR3 starts with the cysteine, ends with the phenylalanine, and has 15 residues. Left in the record is the CDR3 DNA by itself, 45 bases read in frame from the first base. V drops 3 bases and J drops 2 bases, leaving 14 bases in between. The germline V gene encodes CDR1 PRHDT and CDR2 FYEKMQ (reference sequence). This sample stems from a study of blood T cell repertoires in COVID-19 (dated by TCRdb to the early 2020s). Study-wide context: Collaborator samples came from the United States, Italy and Spain and covered acute and convalescent phases of COVID-19. Where HLA class I and class II types were available, the types were taken from metadata supplied by the sample provider, not from assay-based typing. Sample metadata almost always included a de-identified subject ID, COVID-19 status, age in years and sex. The repertoires were made available in a free public database intended to serve as a resource for research on the immune response to SARS-CoV-2. The samples were drawn from the first 160 participants of the ongoing ImmuneRACE study and from 1,200 or so subjects provided by 6 global collaborators. The dataset comprised deeply sampled blood TCRbeta repertoires from subjects exposed to, actively infected with, or recovered from COVID-19. The material from the prospective study consisted of cDNA or gDNA derived from T cells, B-cell-depleted T cells, or PBMCs.

The immunoSEQ Assay, a bias-controlled multiplex PCR, was used to amplify TCRbeta CDR3 regions from genomic DNA. Regarding the original processing steps: Nucleated cell counts per sample were estimated from amplification of reference gene primers within the assay. Sequence reads were collapsed and filtered to measure the absolute abundance of every unique TCRbeta CDR3 rearrangement. Productive Simpson clonality was computed per sample as the square root of Simpson's diversity index over productive rearrangements. The clones in this table, taken by TCRdb from immuneACCESS, are in-frame only. Not every clone is retained; where verified, under half of the shortfall comes from an unresolved V gene, and the cause of the rest is unknown. The D gene and trimming were derived from the DNA, and the V and J assignments and clone size from that table. The sample contains about 170,000 clones, about 85% of them found a single time. The ten most abundant clones make up 1% to 1.5% of the sample.

A second Seattle source provided samples from volunteer blood donors who had recovered from COVID-19. The collaborating institutions used their own protocols to collect whole blood in K2EDTA tubes. Collaborator samples were shipped for TCRbeta analysis as frozen whole blood, isolated PBMCs, or DNA extracted from either sample type. General study outcomes and caveats: The quantity of clinical and demographic metadata differed by source and by participant and was supplied without curation.

The origin of this receptor is a man in his sixties who had recovered from COVID-19. The sample comprised peripheral blood. This chain joins TRBV13 to TRBJ2-7; a tentative D call is TRBD2 (7 bases match). For the CDR3, the sequence is CASSLRGRGTYEQYF. Here is the DNA: TGTGCCAGCAGCTTGCGGGGGCGGGGTACCTACGAGCAGTACTTC.